A single sample is the source of the 2 T cell receptor beta chains below, sequenced in a study of OX40 agonist ivuxolimab in advanced cancers. This table comes from immunoSEQ multiplex PCR, and its TCRdb copy is limited to in-frame clones, with some not included. The data contain about 90,000 clones, roughly nine tenths of them singletons. Sequenced material: CD4+ or CD8+ T cells sorted from blood, taken in a trial of the OX40 agonist ivuxolimab. The source of these receptors is an adult with an advanced solid tumor such as melanoma, head and neck, liver or kidney cancer.

The chain joins TRBV20-1 to TRBJ2-5, with D unresolved. This CDR3 spans 11 amino acids. Germline loops: CDR1 DFQATT, CDR2 SNEGSKA (reference sequence). Between the trimmed V and J ends, which lost 3 bases and 2 bases, there was a span of 4 bases. The CDR3 here is CSARLQETQYF. DNA for the CDR3: TGCAGTGCTAGGCTACAAGAGACCCAGTACTTC.

This clone was seen only once. The chain employs TRBV27 and TRBJ2-7; 7 bases match TRBD1. CDR1 is MNHEY and CDR2 is SMNVEV in the germline V gene (reference sequence). The CDR3 is 14 residues long. V lost 5 bases to trimming and J lost 4 bases; unmatched junction nucleotides: 8. The DNA of the CDR3 is TGTGCCAGCAGTCCCACGGGACAGCTTTACGAGCAGTACTTC. Its translation is CASSPTGQLYEQYF.